Given below is one T cell receptor (beta chain) in context. Its target is unknown. The V and J ends lost 2 bases and 4 bases respectively, with 9 bases between them. Germline V CDR1 and CDR2: MNHNS, SASEGT. The CDR3 has 14 amino acids. The entry originates in a study of cytomegalovirus exposure and HLA in healthy donors. The study, taken as a whole, reports: Usually a TCR sequence was rare, but some public TCRs were found in many donors.

Assay used: immunoSEQ multiplex PCR; TCRdb lists only in-frame clones, some missing. Of 90,000 to 150,000 clones listed, about nine tenths were seen once; the top ten hold about 4%. This receptor was obtained from a man younger than 30 in good health and CMV-seropositive. The source material was PBMCs. This chain links TRBV6-1 with TRBJ1-5; D not resolved. The CDR3 nucleotides are TGTGCCAGCAGTGAATGGCCGGGGAATCAGCCCCAGCATTTT. Translation: CASSEWPGNQPQHF.